Below are 23 T cell receptor beta chains sequenced from a single sample in a study of beta chain features in type 1 diabetes. Expressed TCRB transcripts got sequenced, as all isolated RNA was reverse transcribed. TCRdb's copy holds only in-frame clones and misses some; the assay was immunoSEQ multiplex PCR. The sample carries nearly 250,000 clones, 13% to 15% recorded once. Sequencing was done on a sample of naive CD4+ T cells from blood. The receptor set was obtained from a woman aged 40 to 50 in good health.

This clone was detected only a few times. The rearrangement joins TRBV18 to TRBJ2-7, with 10 bases matching TRBD2. This CDR3 region has 20 residues. With 2 bases clipped from V and 0 bases from J, the junction kept 16 bases outside the gene matches. CDR1 and CDR2 from the germline V gene are KGHSH and LQKENI. The CDR3 is CASSPGLGSGGRSSSYEQYF. CDR3 DNA: TGTGCCAGCTCACCAGGACTAGGTAGCGGGGGGCGATCGAGCTCCTACGAGCAGTACTTC.

The V and J genes are TRBV19 and TRBJ1-2; the match to TRBD1 covers 9 bases. After removal of 7 bases from V and 2 bases from J, the junction contained 8 bases not matched to a gene. The germline CDR1 and CDR2 sequences are LNHDA and SQIVND (reference sequence). This CDR3 is built from 15 residues. The CDR3 is CASMGTGIPNYGYTF. CDR3 DNA: TGTGCCAGTATGGGGACAGGGATCCCCAACTATGGCTACACCTTC.

The chain employs TRBV2 and TRBJ1-5, with D possibly TRBD1 on 6 matching bases. The length of the CDR3 is 15 residues. CDR1 is SNHLY, CDR2 FYNNEI, per germline. Between the trimmed V and J ends, which lost 2 bases and 3 bases, there was a span of 11 bases. The CDR3 loop reads CASSESGQLNQPQHF. Here the CDR3 DNA reads TGTGCCAGCAGTGAATCTGGACAGCTCAATCAGCCCCAGCATTTT.

The rearrangement joins TRBV4-2 to TRBJ2-7; TRBD1 aligns across 9 bases. With V trimmed by 4 bases and J by 4 bases, 8 bases remained unmatched. Germline-derived CDR1 and CDR2 are LGHNA and YNFKEQ. The CDR3 totals 15 residues. The CDR3 DNA sequence: TGTGCCAGCAGCCCGCCGGGACAGGGTAGTTACGAGCAGTACTTC. It codes for CASSPPGQGSYEQYF.

Concerning this clone itself: Mismatch with germline at one junction end may stem from a read error. Distinct nucleotide sequences in the sample also encode this CDR3. This chain connects TRBV7-2 to TRBJ1-5; possible D gene TRBD1, 5 bases. Germline V gene data show CDR1 as SGHTA and CDR2 as FQGNSA. The CDR3 sequence is 15 residues long. In nucleotides, the CDR3 is TGTGCCAGCAGCTTAGTTTGGGGCAGCAATCAGCCCCAGCATTTC. Its translation is CASSLVWGSNQPQHF.

V and J are TRBV4-1 and TRBJ1-4; TRBD1 agrees at 7 bases. Germline values: CDR1 MGHRA, CDR2 YSYEKL. With V trimmed by 1 base and J by 8 bases, 10 bases remained unmatched. There are 16 residues in the CDR3. The CDR3: CASSQAGGTVQEKLFF. The CDR3 DNA reads as TGCGCCAGCAGCCAAGCTGGTGGGACAGTACAGGAAAAACTGTTTTTT.

DNA of the CDR3: TGTGCCATCAGGAGAGACAGGGCCCTAGGTGAGCAGTACTTC. Its protein product is CAIRRDRALGEQYF. The rearrangement joins TRBV10-3 to TRBJ2-7, with TRBD1 identical over 7 bases. With V trimmed by 6 bases and J by 7 bases, 12 bases remained unmatched. The CDR3 runs 14 residues. The germline gives CDR1 ENHRY, CDR2 SYGVKD.

The chain carries TRBV11-2 and TRBJ1-6; TRBD1 matches at 8 bases. Germline CDR1 reads SGHAT; CDR2 reads FQNNGV. The J segment lost 5 bases and the V segment lost 4 bases, leaving 10 bases of the junction unmatched. The CDR3 covers 17 residues. DNA of the CDR3: TGTGCCAGCAGCTCCTCCCCGACAGGGGCCGATAATTCACCCCTCCACTTT. This codes for CASSSSPTGADNSPLHF.

The V and J genes are TRBV12-5 and TRBJ2-5, with TRBD1 identical over 7 bases. The CDR3 runs to 13 residues. Germline loops: CDR1 LGHNT, CDR2 FRNRAP. V shed 8 bases and J 4 bases; nucleotides not matched to a gene: 7. The DNA of the CDR3 is TGTGCTAGTTCCGGCCAGGGGGTAGAGACCCAGTACTTC. It yields the protein CASSGQGVETQYF.

This clone showed up just a few times. Here the CDR3 reads CASSTRRGRDRVHEQYF. CDR3 sequence (DNA): TGTGCCAGTAGTACCCGGCGGGGGCGGGACAGGGTCCACGAGCAGTACTTC. V usage is TRBV19 and J usage is TRBJ2-7; 9 nucleotides align to TRBD1. The CDR3 loop spans 17 amino acids. Unmatched junction bases numbered 15, after V lost 4 bases and J lost 5 bases. Germline V lookup: CDR1 LNHDA, CDR2 SQIVND (reference sequence). Variable domain in full (rest from reference TRBV19 and TRBJ2-7): DGGITQSPKYLFRKEGQNVTLSCEQNLNHDAMYWYRQDPGQGLRLIYYSQIVNDFQKGDIAEGYSVSREKKESFPLTVTSAQKNPTAFYLCASSTRRGRDRVHEQYFGPGTRLTVT.

This sequence joins TRBV18 and TRBJ2-1, with 9 bases aligning to TRBD1. The J segment lost 4 bases and the V segment lost 4 bases, leaving 8 bases of the junction unmatched. CDR1 and CDR2 from the germline V gene are KGHSH and LQKENI. This CDR3 is built from 16 residues. CDR3 loop: CASSLRGQGSYNEQFF. The CDR3 nucleotides are TGTGCCAGCTCACTACGGGGACAGGGAAGTTACAATGAGCAGTTCTTC.

This chain links TRBV6-4 with TRBJ2-1; TRBD1 matches 10 bases. CDR1 MRHNA and CDR2 SNTAGT come from the germline V gene. The trim removed 9 bases at V and 8 bases at J, leaving 10 bases unmatched. The CDR3 sequence is 14 residues long. Written as DNA, the CDR3 is TGTGCCAGTAAACCGGGACAGGGGAACTATGAGCAGTTCTTC. Amino acid sequence: CASKPGQGNYEQFF.

Written as DNA, the CDR3 is TGTGCCAGTACCCTTGGGGCTAGCACAGATACGCAGTATTTT. Its protein product is CASTLGASTDTQYF. V usage is TRBV19 and J usage is TRBJ2-3; possible D gene TRBD1, 5 bases. Germline V CDR1 and CDR2: LNHDA, SQIVND (reference sequence). The CDR3 length is 14 residues. V lost 7 bases to trimming and J lost 0 bases, with 11 bases between them. The whole variable domain, remainder taken from reference TRBV19 and TRBJ2-3, is DGGITQSPKYLFRKEGQNVTLSCEQNLNHDAMYWYRQDPGQGLRLIYYSQIVNDFQKGDIAEGYSVSREKKESFPLTVTSAQKNPTAFYLCASTLGASTDTQYFGPGTRLTVL.

This clone has just a few counts. The chain links TRBV27 to TRBJ2-1, with TRBD2 matching over 7 bases. V lost 2 bases, J lost 4 bases, and 20 bases stayed unmatched. Per germline, CDR1 MNHEY and CDR2 SMNVEV (reference sequence). The CDR3 spans 20 residues. In nucleotides, the CDR3 is TGTGCCAGCAGTTTACGGACTAGAGGTCTTCGCCAGCGGGGATACAATGAGCAGTTCTTC. It yields the protein CASSLRTRGLRQRGYNEQFF.

In this sample, this clone turned up a few times. The chain couples TRBV6-6 to TRBJ2-2; 10 nucleotides line up with TRBD2. CDR1 is MNHNY, CDR2 SVGAGI, per germline (reference sequence). V was clipped by 5 bases and J by 4 bases; unmatched bases: 4. This CDR3 spans 15 amino acids. The CDR3 loop is CASSKRLAGTGELFF. DNA of the CDR3: TGTGCCAGCAGTAAACGACTAGCGGGCACCGGGGAGCTGTTTTTT.

The rearrangement links TRBV18 to TRBJ2-6; the D gene is possibly TRBD1 (6 bases). The V gene lost 3 bases and the J gene lost 0 bases, with 12 bases spanning the gap. CDR1 KGHSH and CDR2 LQKENI come from the germline V gene. The CDR3 has 17 amino acids. In DNA, the CDR3 is TGTGCCAGCTCACCTCTCCAGGGGAACTCTGGGGCCAACGTCCTGACTTTC. This encodes CASSPLQGNSGANVLTF. The variable domain in full, completed from reference TRBV18 and TRBJ2-6, reads NAGVMQNPRHLVRRRGQEARLRCSPMKGHSHVYWYRQLPEEGLKFMVYLQKENIIDESGMPKERFSAEFPKEGPSILRIQQVVRGDSAAYFCASSPLQGNSGANVLTFGAGSRLTVL.

In its sample, this clone was seen a few times. This chain uses TRBV7-2 with TRBJ2-1; TRBD2 aligns across 10 bases. V lost 6 bases to trimming and J lost 7 bases; unmatched junction nucleotides: 15. Germline CDR1 reads SGHTA; CDR2 reads FQGNSA. The CDR3 is made up of 17 amino acids. The CDR3 nucleotides read TGTGCCAGCAGGGCTCTCGATAGCGGGGGGCGGGTGAATGAGCAGTTCTTC. This gives the protein CASRALDSGGRVNEQFF.

This clone was seen ten or more times. The J gene is TRBJ1-1, the V gene TRBV7-9; 7 nucleotides align to TRBD1. This CDR3 is 16 amino acids long. Germline V gene data show CDR1 as SEHNR and CDR2 as FQNEAQ (reference sequence). J lost 3 bases, V lost 5 bases, and 12 bases had no gene match. The CDR3: CASSDWDGTADTEAFF. CDR3 nucleotide sequence: TGTGCCAGCAGCGATTGGGACGGGACAGCGGACACTGAAGCTTTCTTT. Filled out from reference TRBV7-9 and TRBJ1-1, the complete variable domain reads DTGVSQNPRHKITKRGQNVTFRCDPISEHNRLYWYRQTLGQGPEFLTYFQNEAQLEKSRLLSDRFSAERPKGSFSTLEIQRTEQGDSAMYLCASSDWDGTADTEAFFGQGTRLTVV.

The V and J genes are TRBV7-9 and TRBJ2-2; 9 nucleotides line up with TRBD1. The CDR3 totals 13 residues. The junction had 2 bases not matched to a gene; V was cut back by 6 bases and J by 6 bases. The germline V gene encodes CDR1 SEHNR and CDR2 FQNEAQ (reference sequence). DNA for the CDR3: TGTGCCAGCAGTCGACAGGGGGCCGGGGAGCTGTTTTTT. Amino acids: CASSRQGAGELFF.

A few counts support this clone. The chain combines TRBV7-2 with TRBJ1-5, with D perhaps TRBD1 (6 bases). Per germline, CDR1 SGHTA and CDR2 FQGNSA. The CDR3 loop spans 15 amino acids. V gave up 6 bases and J gave up 0 bases, with 12 bases separating them. CDR3 sequence: CASSRQGNSNQPQHF. The CDR3 DNA reads as TGTGCCAGCAGTCGTCAGGGGAATAGCAATCAGCCCCAGCATTTT.

This rearrangement joins TRBV10-3 to TRBJ1-1; maybe TRBD1 (6 bases). The length of the CDR3 is 13 residues. V was trimmed by 6 bases and J by 1 base, leaving 9 bases between them. Germline lookup yields CDR1 ENHRY and CDR2 SYGVKD. In DNA form, the CDR3 reads TGTGCCATCAGCGCAGGGGAGAACACTGAAGCTTTCTTT. It specifies CAISAGENTEAFF.

The V and J genes are TRBV19 and TRBJ1-1; 8 bases fit TRBD1. Germline V gives CDR1 LNHDA, CDR2 SQIVND (reference sequence). This CDR3 contains 14 residues. J lost 1 base, V lost 9 bases, and 7 bases had no gene match. CDR3 amino acids: CASYRDRSNTEAFF. The CDR3 bases are TGTGCCAGCTACCGGGACAGGTCGAACACTGAAGCTTTCTTT.

This clone came up a few times. The chain joins TRBV18 to TRBJ2-2; TRBD2 matches at 7 bases. Losses at the gene ends were 1 base for V and 0 bases for J; bases not matched to a gene: 2. The CDR3 is 16 residues long. The V gene's germline CDR1 is KGHSH and CDR2 LQKENI. The CDR3 loop is CASSPLSGANTGELFF. CDR3 nucleotide sequence: TGTGCCAGCTCACCACTGAGCGGGGCGAACACCGGGGAGCTGTTTTTT.